These T cell receptor beta chains were read from a single sample in a study of T cell responses to AZD1222 COVID-19 vaccine. The protocol was immunoSEQ multiplex PCR, while the TCRdb copy is restricted to in-frame clones and leaves out a portion. The sample carries around 120,000 clones, roughly 92% recorded once. The sequences come from peripheral blood, collected 28 days after the second AZD1222 dose. Source of these receptors: an adult who received the AZD1222 COVID-19 vaccine. The CDR3 runs from the conserved cysteine through the conserved F or W. A D gene is named only where the DNA matches it firmly. Clone size is given for some rows only: seen once, a few or many times, or a class if the clone is expanded.

D gene	clone size	J gene	V gene	CDR3 protein	CDR3 DNA
.	.	TRBJ1-1	TRBV6-5	CASSKEINTEAFF	TGTGCCAGCAGCAAGGAAATCAACACTGAAGCTTTCTTT
TRBD1	.	TRBJ2-1	TRBV24-1	CAVRGQGAYNEQFF	TGTGCCGTGAGAGGACAGGGGGCCTACAATGAGCAGTTCTTC
.	.	TRBJ1-1	TRBV30	CAWSVLGPNTEAFF	TGTGCCTGGAGTGTCCTGGGTCCTAACACTGAAGCTTTCTTT
.	.	TRBJ1-5	TRBV28	CASSLDGGEWNQPQHF	TGTGCCAGCAGTTTGGACGGGGGAGAATGGAATCAGCCCCAGCATTTT
.	once	TRBJ2-3	TRBV11-3	CASSLAGTGDTQYF	TGTGCCAGCAGCTTAGCGGGAACGGGAGATACGCAGTATTTT
.	few	TRBJ1-5	TRBV4-1	CASSHGFSNQPQHF	TGCGCCAGCAGCCACGGGTTTAGCAATCAGCCCCAGCATTTT
TRBD2	once	TRBJ2-5	TRBV5-4	CASSFVAGGPETQYF	TGTGCCAGCAGCTTCGTAGCGGGAGGGCCAGAGACCCAGTACTTC
TRBD1	.	TRBJ2-7	TRBV28	CASTHHRGPSYEQYF	TGTGCCAGCACCCACCACAGGGGGCCTTCCTACGAGCAGTACTTC
.	.	TRBJ1-4	TRBV2	CASTRRATNEKLFF	TGTGCCAGCACCCGACGGGCAACTAATGAAAAACTGTTTTTT
TRBD1	.	TRBJ1-4	TRBV9	CASSVTQGQGYEKLFF	TGTGCCAGCAGCGTAACCCAGGGACAGGGGTATGAAAAACTGTTTTTT
.	.	TRBJ2-2	TRBV19	CASTKDETNTGELFF	TGTGCCAGTACCAAGGACGAAACGAACACCGGGGAGCTGTTTTTT
TRBD2	.	TRBJ2-1	TRBV5-4	CASSLRLAANSYNEQFF	TGTGCCAGCAGCTTGAGACTAGCGGCAAACTCCTACAATGAGCAGTTCTTC
TRBD1	.	TRBJ2-7	TRBV27	CASSYRGPYEQYF	TGTGCCAGCAGTTACAGGGGTCCCTACGAGCAGTACTTC
TRBD2	.	TRBJ2-1	TRBV6-1	CASSEAAGGYNEQFF	TGTGCCAGCAGTGAGGCAGCGGGAGGGTACAATGAGCAGTTCTTC
TRBD1	once	TRBJ2-2	TRBV28	CASSYLRGRGTGELFF	TGTGCCAGCAGCTACCTACGGGGCAGGGGGACCGGGGAGCTGTTTTTT